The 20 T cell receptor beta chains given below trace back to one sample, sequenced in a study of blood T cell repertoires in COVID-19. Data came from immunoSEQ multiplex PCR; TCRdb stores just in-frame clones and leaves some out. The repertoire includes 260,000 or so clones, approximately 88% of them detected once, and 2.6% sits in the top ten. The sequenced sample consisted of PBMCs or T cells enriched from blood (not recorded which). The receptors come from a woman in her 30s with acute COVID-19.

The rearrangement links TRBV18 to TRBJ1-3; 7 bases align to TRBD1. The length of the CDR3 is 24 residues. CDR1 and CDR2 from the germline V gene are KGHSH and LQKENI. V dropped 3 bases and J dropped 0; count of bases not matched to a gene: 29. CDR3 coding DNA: TGTGCCAGCTCACCCCCCGGGGACCAGAGTGTGAGGGGGCCTTTTACTCTCTCTGGAAACACCATATATTTT. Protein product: CASSPPGDQSVRGPFTLSGNTIYF.

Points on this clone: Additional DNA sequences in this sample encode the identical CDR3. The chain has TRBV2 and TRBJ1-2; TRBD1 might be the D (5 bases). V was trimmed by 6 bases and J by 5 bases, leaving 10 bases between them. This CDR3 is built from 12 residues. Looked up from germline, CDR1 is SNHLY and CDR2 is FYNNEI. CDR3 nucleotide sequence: TGTGCCAGCAGGGCAGGGCCGTATGGCTACACCTTC. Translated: CASRAGPYGYTF.

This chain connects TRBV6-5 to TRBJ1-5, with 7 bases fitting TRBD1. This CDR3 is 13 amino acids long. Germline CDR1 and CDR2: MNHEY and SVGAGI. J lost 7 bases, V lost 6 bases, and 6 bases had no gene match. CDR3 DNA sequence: TGTGCCAGCAGCATCGACAGGGACCAGCCCCAGCATTTT. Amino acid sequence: CASSIDRDQPQHF.

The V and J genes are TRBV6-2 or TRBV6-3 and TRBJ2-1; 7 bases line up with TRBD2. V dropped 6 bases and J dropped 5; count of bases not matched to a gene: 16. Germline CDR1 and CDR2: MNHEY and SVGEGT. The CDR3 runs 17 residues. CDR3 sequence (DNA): TGTGCCAGCAGCCGGGGACCTGGGCTAGCGGTCAACAATGAGCAGTTCTTC. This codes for CASSRGPGLAVNNEQFF.

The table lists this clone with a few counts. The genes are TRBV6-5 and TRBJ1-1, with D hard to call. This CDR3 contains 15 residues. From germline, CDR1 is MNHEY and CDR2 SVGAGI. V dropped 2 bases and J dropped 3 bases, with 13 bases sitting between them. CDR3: CASSYRGGQDTEAFF. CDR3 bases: TGTGCCAGCAGTTACAGAGGAGGGCAGGACACTGAAGCTTTCTTT.

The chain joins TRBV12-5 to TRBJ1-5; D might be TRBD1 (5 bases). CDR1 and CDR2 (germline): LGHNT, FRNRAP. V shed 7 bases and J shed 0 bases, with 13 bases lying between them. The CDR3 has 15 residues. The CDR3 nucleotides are TGTGCTAGTGCCTTCGCCGGGGGTAGCAATCAGCCCCAGCATTTT. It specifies CASAFAGGSNQPQHF. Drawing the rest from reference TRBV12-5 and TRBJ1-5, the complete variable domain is DARVTQTPRHKVTEMGQEVTMRCQPILGHNTVFWYRQTMMQGLELLAYFRNRAPLDDSGMPKDRFSAEMPDATLATLKIQPSEPRDSAVYFCASAFAGGSNQPQHFGDGTRLSIL.

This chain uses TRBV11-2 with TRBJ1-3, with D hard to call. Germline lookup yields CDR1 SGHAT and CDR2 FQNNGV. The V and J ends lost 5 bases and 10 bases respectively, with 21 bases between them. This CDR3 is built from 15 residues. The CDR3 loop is CASSKNSISGVTIYF. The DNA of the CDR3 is TGTGCCAGCAGCAAGAATTCTATAAGTGGAGTTACCATATATTTT.

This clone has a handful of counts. CDR3 region: CASSVDRGGRRSSYNEQFF. The CDR3 region has the DNA TGTGCCAGCAGCGTCGACAGGGGCGGCCGCCGTAGCTCCTACAATGAGCAGTTCTTC. The gene calls are TRBV7-6 and TRBJ2-1; 8 bases are shared with TRBD1. Per the germline V gene, CDR1 is SGHVS and CDR2 is FNYEAQ. V was clipped by 5 bases and J by 0 bases; unmatched bases: 15. CDR3 size: 19 residues.

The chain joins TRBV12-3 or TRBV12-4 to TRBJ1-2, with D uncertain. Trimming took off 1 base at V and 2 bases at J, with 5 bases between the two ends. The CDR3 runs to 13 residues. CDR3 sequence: CASSLVRNYGYTF. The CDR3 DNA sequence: TGTGCCAGCAGTTTAGTTCGGAACTATGGCTACACCTTC.

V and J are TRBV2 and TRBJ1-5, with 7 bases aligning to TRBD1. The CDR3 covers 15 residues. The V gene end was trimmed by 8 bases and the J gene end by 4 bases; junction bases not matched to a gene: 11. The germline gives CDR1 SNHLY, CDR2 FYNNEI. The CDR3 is CASAFETGRNQPQHF. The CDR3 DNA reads TGTGCCAGCGCTTTTGAGACAGGGAGAAATCAGCCCCAGCATTTT.

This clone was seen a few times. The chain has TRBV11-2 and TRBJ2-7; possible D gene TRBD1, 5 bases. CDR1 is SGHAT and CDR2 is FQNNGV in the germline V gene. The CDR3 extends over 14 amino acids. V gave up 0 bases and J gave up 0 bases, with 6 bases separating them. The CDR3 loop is CASSLEQVSYEQYF. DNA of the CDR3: TGTGCCAGCAGCTTAGAACAGGTCTCCTACGAGCAGTACTTC.

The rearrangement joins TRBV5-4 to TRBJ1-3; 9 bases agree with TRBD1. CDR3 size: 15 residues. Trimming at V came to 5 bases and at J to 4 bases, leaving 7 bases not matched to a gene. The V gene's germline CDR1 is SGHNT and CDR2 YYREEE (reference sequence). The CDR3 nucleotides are TGTGCCAGCAGTCATACAGGGGGCTCCGGAAACACCATATATTTT. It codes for CASSHTGGSGNTIYF.

CDR3 coding DNA: TGCGCCAGCAGCCAAGACTACTCCTTGAACACTGAAGCTTTCTTT. Translated: CASSQDYSLNTEAFF. The chain uses TRBV4-3 and TRBJ1-1; no clear D gene. The germline CDR1 and CDR2 sequences are LGHNA and YSLEER. The CDR3 covers 15 residues. The V end was cut by 0 bases, the J end by 0 bases, with 8 bases between.

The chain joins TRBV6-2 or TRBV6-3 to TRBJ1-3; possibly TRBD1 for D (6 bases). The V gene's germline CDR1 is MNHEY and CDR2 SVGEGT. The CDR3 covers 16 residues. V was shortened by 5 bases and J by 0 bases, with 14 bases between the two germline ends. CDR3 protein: CASSRGMDSSGNTIYF. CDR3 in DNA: TGTGCCAGCAGTCGAGGGATGGACAGCTCTGGAAACACCATATATTTT.

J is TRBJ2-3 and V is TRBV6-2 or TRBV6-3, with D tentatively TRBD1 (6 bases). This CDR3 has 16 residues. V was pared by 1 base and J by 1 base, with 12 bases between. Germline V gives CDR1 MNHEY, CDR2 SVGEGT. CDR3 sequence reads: CASSYFGTSRTDTQYF. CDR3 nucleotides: TGTGCCAGCAGTTACTTCGGGACATCCCGCACAGATACGCAGTATTTT.

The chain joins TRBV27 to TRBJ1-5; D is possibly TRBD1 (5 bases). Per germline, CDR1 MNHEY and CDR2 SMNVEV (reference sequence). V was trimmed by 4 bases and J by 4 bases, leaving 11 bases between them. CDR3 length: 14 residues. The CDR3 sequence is CASSWGGANQPQHF. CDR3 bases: TGTGCCAGCAGTTGGGGGGGAGCAAATCAGCCCCAGCATTTT.

The CDR3 region has the DNA TGTGCCAGCAGTTCGGTCCGGGGTGGCGGAACTAATGAAAAACTGTTTTTT. Protein sequence: CASSSVRGGGTNEKLFF. The V gene is TRBV27, the J gene TRBJ1-4; D gene unclear. The CDR3 consists of 17 residues. Germline lookup yields CDR1 MNHEY and CDR2 SMNVEV (reference sequence). V was shortened by 4 bases and J by 1 base, with 16 bases between the two germline ends.

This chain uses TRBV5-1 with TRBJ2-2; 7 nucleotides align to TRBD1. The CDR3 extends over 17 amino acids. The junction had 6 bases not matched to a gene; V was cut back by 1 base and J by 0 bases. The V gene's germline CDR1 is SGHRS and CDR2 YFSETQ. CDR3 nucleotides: TGCGCCAGCAGCTTGATTTCGCAGGGGGCGAACACCGGGGAGCTGTTTTTT. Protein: CASSLISQGANTGELFF.

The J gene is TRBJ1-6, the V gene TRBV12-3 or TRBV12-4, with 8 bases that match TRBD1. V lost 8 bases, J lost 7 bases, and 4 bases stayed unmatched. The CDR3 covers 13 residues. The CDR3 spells CASRPGGNSPLHF. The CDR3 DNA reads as TGTGCCAGCCGCCCAGGGGGCAATTCACCCCTCCACTTT.

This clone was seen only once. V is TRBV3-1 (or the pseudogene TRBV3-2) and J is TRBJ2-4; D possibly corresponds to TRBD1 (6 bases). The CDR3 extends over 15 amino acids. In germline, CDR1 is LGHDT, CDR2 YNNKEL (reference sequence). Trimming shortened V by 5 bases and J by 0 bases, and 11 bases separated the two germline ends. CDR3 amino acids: CASSYPTGAKNIQYF. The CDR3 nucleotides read TGTGCCAGCAGCTACCCGACAGGAGCCAAAAACATTCAGTACTTC.